The 31 T cell receptor beta chains listed next were all sequenced from one sample in a study of blood T cell repertoires in COVID-19. The table came from immunoSEQ multiplex PCR; TCRdb's copy has only in-frame clones and leaves some out. The data contain under 300,000 clones, around three quarters of them singletons. The sequenced sample was peripheral blood. The source is a woman older than 75 with acute or convalescent COVID-19.

The V and J genes are TRBV4-3 and TRBJ2-2, with D hard to call. CDR3 length: 16 residues. From germline, CDR1 is LGHNA and CDR2 YSLEER. The V end was cut by 1 base, the J end by 1 base, with 10 bases between. This CDR3 reads CASSQGQRQNTGELFF. The CDR3 DNA is TGCGCCAGCAGCCAAGGCCAGAGACAGAACACCGGGGAGCTGTTTTTT.

This sequence joins TRBV10-3 and TRBJ1-5; unclear D gene. Trimming took off 8 bases at V and 0 bases at J, with 11 bases between the two ends. Germline values: CDR1 ENHRY, CDR2 SYGVKD. The CDR3 length is 14 residues. The CDR3: CAIGRQNSNQPQHF. The CDR3, as DNA: TGTGCCATCGGGAGGCAGAATAGCAATCAGCCCCAGCATTTT.

The genes are TRBV7-2 and TRBJ2-2; perhaps TRBD1 as D (6 bases). Germline V gene lookup returns CDR1 SGHTA and CDR2 FQGNSA. The CDR3 length is 15 residues. The V and J ends lost 5 bases and 5 bases respectively, with 15 bases between them. Written as DNA, the CDR3 is TGTGCCAGCAGCGCAGGGGCTTCGGGGACCGGGGAGCTGTTTTTT. Translation gives CASSAGASGTGELFF.

The V gene is TRBV5-4, the J gene TRBJ1-6; TRBD1 aligns across 7 bases. The V gene's germline CDR1 is SGHNT and CDR2 YYREEE (reference sequence). With V trimmed by 3 bases and J by 8 bases, 5 bases remained unmatched. CDR3 length: 14 amino acids. The DNA of the CDR3 is TGTGCCAGCAGCTACGACAGGGCCGATTCACCCCTCCACTTT. Translating gives CASSYDRADSPLHF.

V gene TRBV13 combines with J gene TRBJ1-3; D gene uncertain. Germline V gene data show CDR1 as PRHDT and CDR2 as FYEKMQ (reference sequence). V lost 4 bases and J lost 0, with 16 bases in between. The CDR3 has 17 amino acids. The CDR3 sequence is CASSSFDLLSSGNTIYF. DNA of the CDR3: TGTGCCAGCAGCTCGTTTGATCTTCTCAGCTCTGGAAACACCATATATTTT.

This clone was seen a handful of times. The chain recombines TRBV5-6 with TRBJ2-5; the match to TRBD1 covers 8 bases. From germline, CDR1 is SGHDT and CDR2 YYEEEE. The CDR3 is 16 residues long. Trimming took 3 bases from V and 5 from J; bases not matched to a gene: 12. The CDR3 reads CASSWRAVRGRETQYF. The CDR3 DNA is TGTGCCAGCAGCTGGAGGGCTGTCAGGGGGCGGGAGACCCAGTACTTC.

The genes are TRBV6-5 and TRBJ1-5; no definite D call. Per germline, CDR1 MNHEY and CDR2 SVGAGI. Trimming pared 6 bases from V and 6 bases from J, leaving 12 bases between. This CDR3 contains 13 residues. The CDR3 protein is CASSNAGGQPQHF. The CDR3 coding sequence is TGTGCCAGCAGCAACGCCGGAGGTCAGCCCCAGCATTTT.

The chain employs TRBV19 and TRBJ2-5; 7 bases are shared with TRBD2. V shed 7 bases and J 1 base; nucleotides not matched to a gene: 3. The length of the CDR3 is 13 residues. CDR1 is LNHDA, CDR2 SQIVND, per germline (reference sequence). Here the CDR3 reads CASNAGVQETQYF. The CDR3 region has the DNA TGTGCCAGTAACGCGGGGGTCCAAGAGACCCAGTACTTC.

This clone was counted at least ten times. The gene calls are TRBV3-1 (or the pseudogene TRBV3-2) and TRBJ2-2, with a weak D call TRBD1 (6 bases). The germline gives CDR1 LGHDT, CDR2 YNNKEL (reference sequence). This CDR3 spans 15 amino acids. Trimming took 2 bases from V and 4 from J, leaving 11 bases between them. CDR3 sequence: CASSQYGQSTGELFF. DNA for the CDR3: TGTGCCAGCAGCCAATACGGACAGAGCACCGGGGAGCTGTTTTTT.

This clone was found once. The J gene is TRBJ1-2, the V gene TRBV19; 10 positions match TRBD1. The trim removed 3 bases at V and 2 bases at J, leaving 6 bases unmatched. The CDR3 runs to 16 residues. Germline CDR1 is LNHDA and CDR2 is SQIVND (reference sequence). The CDR3 region has the DNA TGTGCCAGTAGTATCCATGGGACAGGGGCCAACTATGGCTACACCTTC. It yields the protein CASSIHGTGANYGYTF.

The chain links TRBV19 to TRBJ1-5; 10 nucleotides match TRBD1. Germline V gene data show CDR1 as LNHDA and CDR2 as SQIVND (reference sequence). The CDR3 spans 14 residues. V was pared by 3 bases and J by 5 bases, with 1 base of the junction left unmatched. The CDR3 here is CASSMTGGDQPQHF. CDR3 in DNA: TGTGCCAGTAGTATGACAGGGGGCGATCAGCCCCAGCATTTT.

J is TRBJ1-1 and V is TRBV29-1; 10 nucleotides align to TRBD1. V gave up 0 bases and J gave up 0 bases; unmatched junction bases: 4. In germline, CDR1 is SQVTM, CDR2 ANQGSEA. CDR3 size: 16 residues. CDR3 in DNA: TGCAGCGTTGAAGAGGAAGGGACAGGGGTGAACACTGAAGCTTTCTTT. Amino acids: CSVEEEGTGVNTEAFF.

The chain joins TRBV20-1 to TRBJ2-5, with 8 bases lining up with TRBD2. V shed 3 bases and J 5 bases; nucleotides not matched to a gene: 8. CDR3 length: 14 residues. Germline V gives CDR1 DFQATT, CDR2 SNEGSKA (reference sequence). CDR3 bases: TGCAGTGCTAGTGGGCGGGGGGCGAGGGAGACCCAGTACTTC. This codes for CSASGRGARETQYF.

This clone was observed a few times. The chain employs TRBV5-1 and TRBJ1-6; 8 bases match TRBD1. The CDR3 consists of 15 residues. V was pared by 0 bases and J by 8 bases, with 4 bases of the junction left unmatched. Germline V gene data show CDR1 as SGHRS and CDR2 as YFSETQ. CDR3 residues: CASSLDTGGYSPLHF. CDR3 bases: TGCGCCAGCAGCTTGGATACAGGGGGATATTCACCCCTCCACTTT.

The rearrangement joins TRBV5-1 to TRBJ1-1, with D possibly being TRBD1 (6 bases). The CDR3 length is 14 residues. The germline V gene encodes CDR1 SGHRS and CDR2 YFSETQ. V was pared by 0 bases and J by 5 bases, with 11 bases between. This CDR3 is CASSLDRVETEAFF. CDR3 coding DNA: TGCGCCAGCAGCTTGGACAGGGTCGAAACTGAAGCTTTCTTT.

A word on this clone: The same CDR3 also results from other DNA sequences found in this sample. Written as DNA, the CDR3 is TGTGCCAGCAGTCGGACAGGTTTCACTGAAGCTTTCTTT. Encoded protein: CASSRTGFTEAFF. This chain uses TRBV6-5 with TRBJ1-1, with 7 bases that match TRBD1. The germline V gene has CDR1 MNHEY and CDR2 SVGAGI. This CDR3 contains 13 residues. Germline trimming cut 5 bases from V and 4 bases from J; bases unmatched to any gene: 4.

This rearrangement joins TRBV5-4 to TRBJ2-1, with TRBD2 matching over 7 bases. Unmatched junction bases numbered 9, after V lost 0 bases and J lost 0 bases. CDR1 and CDR2 from the germline V gene are SGHNT and YYREEE (reference sequence). This CDR3 has 18 amino acids. CDR3 DNA: TGTGCCAGCAGCTTGGTTGCTAGCGGTTACCCCTCCTACAATGAGCAGTTCTTC. Its translation: CASSLVASGYPSYNEQFF. Complete variable domain (other parts from reference TRBV5-4 and TRBJ2-1): ETGVTQSPTHLIKTRGQQVTLRCSSQSGHNTVSWYQQALGQGPQFIFQYYREEENGRGNFPPRFSGLQFPNYSSELNVNALELDDSALYLCASSLVASGYPSYNEQFFGPGTRLTVL.

The chain has TRBV3-1 (or the pseudogene TRBV3-2) and TRBJ1-4, with D hard to call. V lost 4 bases to trimming and J lost 5 bases, with 14 bases between them. Germline lookup yields CDR1 LGHDT and CDR2 YNNKEL (reference sequence). The CDR3 totals 15 residues. The CDR3 protein is CASSRHGGGNEKLFF. CDR3 in DNA: TGTGCCAGCAGCCGACATGGAGGAGGGAATGAAAAACTGTTTTTT.

This clone was seen more than once but under ten times. The chain combines TRBV6-2 or TRBV6-3 with TRBJ2-5, with 8 nucleotides matching TRBD1. Germline V CDR1 and CDR2: MNHEY, SVGEGT. This CDR3 has 16 residues. With V trimmed by 2 bases and J by 5 bases, 10 bases remained unmatched. The CDR3 DNA follows: TGTGCCAGCAGTTACGGCGCGCAGGGGGCCAGGGAGACCCAGTACTTC. Translated: CASSYGAQGARETQYF.

The rearrangement uses TRBV7-9 and TRBJ1-5; TRBD1 aligns across 12 bases. The CDR3 runs to 16 residues. The V segment lost 5 bases and the J segment 5 bases; nucleotides outside the gene matches: 7. The V gene's germline CDR1 is SEHNR and CDR2 FQNEAQ (reference sequence). CDR3 sequence reads: CASSPSGQGAYQPQHF. CDR3 nucleotides: TGTGCCAGCAGCCCCTCGGGACAGGGGGCTTATCAGCCCCAGCATTTT.

This clone appeared a single time. The genes are TRBV7-9 and TRBJ2-3, with 8 bases aligning to TRBD2. J was trimmed by 5 bases and V by 8 bases; bases with no gene match: 15. The CDR3 loop spans 16 amino acids. The germline V gene encodes CDR1 SEHNR and CDR2 FQNEAQ (reference sequence). The CDR3 DNA follows: TGTGCCAGCTCTTTGAGGGGTAGCGGGGTGAAAGATACGCAGTATTTT. It translates to CASSLRGSGVKDTQYF.

Comments on this clone: A read error likely explains this, since a far larger clone differs by one base. This rearrangement joins TRBV7-2 to TRBJ1-1, with a tentative D call TRBD1 (5 bases). Deletions cut 4 bases from V and 1 base from J, with 7 bases between. In germline, CDR1 is SGHTA, CDR2 FQGNSA. The length of the CDR3 is 13 residues. The CDR3 DNA reads as TGTGCCAGCAGCTCAGGACAGAACACTGAAGCTTTCTTT. Encoded protein: CASSSGQNTEAFF. Drawing the rest from reference TRBV7-2 and TRBJ1-1, the complete variable domain is GAGVSQSPSNKVTEKGKDVELRCDPISGHTALYWYRQSLGQGLEFLIYFQGNSAPDKSGLPSDRFSAERTGGSVSTLTIQRTQQEDSAVYLCASSSGQNTEAFFGQGTRLTVV.

The V gene is TRBV19, the J gene TRBJ2-7, with TRBD2 matching 8 bases. The CDR3 is 16 amino acids. After removal of 5 bases from V and 0 bases from J, the junction contained 9 bases not matched to a gene. CDR1 is LNHDA, CDR2 SQIVND, per germline (reference sequence). CDR3 sequence (DNA): TGTGCCAGTAGTCGCGGCGGGGGGCCGAGCTCCTACGAGCAGTACTTC. Protein sequence: CASSRGGGPSSYEQYF.

The genes are TRBV6-2 or TRBV6-3 and TRBJ2-3, with a weak D call TRBD2 (5 bases). Per germline, CDR1 MNHEY and CDR2 SVGEGT. The CDR3 totals 14 residues. Trimming stripped 3 bases from V and 8 bases from J, with 15 bases between. Here the CDR3 reads CASSYSASRRTQYF. CDR3 bases: TGTGCCAGCAGTTATTCCGCTAGCCGCCGTACGCAGTATTTT.

The rearrangement links TRBV10-2 to TRBJ2-7, with 8 nucleotides matching TRBD1. The CDR3 has 15 residues. Per germline, CDR1 WSHSY and CDR2 SAAADI. Germline trimming cut 9 bases from V and 0 bases from J; bases unmatched to any gene: 10. Here the CDR3 DNA reads TGCGCCAGTTTGGGTTCGGGGACAGGCTCCTACGAGCAGTACTTC. Encoded protein: CASLGSGTGSYEQYF.

The CDR3 region has the DNA TGCGCCAGCAGCCAAGGGACAGGATGGGGGGCCTACACCGGGGAGCTGTTTTTT. It codes for CASSQGTGWGAYTGELFF. The chain couples TRBV4-1 to TRBJ2-2, with TRBD1 as a possible D gene (7 bases). CDR3 length: 18 amino acids. V gave up 1 base and J gave up 3 bases, with 18 bases separating them. CDR1 and CDR2 (germline): MGHRA, YSYEKL.

The rearrangement joins TRBV21-1 to TRBJ1-1; the table names TRBD1, a call not compared with the DNA. TRBV21-1 is a listed pseudogene. This CDR3 comprises 17 residues. The CDR3 loop reads CASSKALKQGTMTEAFF. The DNA of the CDR3 is TGTGCCAGCAGCAAAGCCCTAAAACAGGGAACGATGACTGAAGCTTTCTTT.

DNA of the CDR3: TGCGCCAGCAGCCAAGATCGGGGGAGGGGCCCGCGGGGGTCCTACGAGCAGTACTTC. This codes for CASSQDRGRGPRGSYEQYF. This chain connects TRBV4-3 to TRBJ2-7, with 7 bases identical to TRBD2. In germline, CDR1 is LGHNA, CDR2 YSLEER. This CDR3 has 19 amino acids. The trim removed 0 bases at V and 1 base at J, leaving 15 bases unmatched.

Remarks on this clone: Other nucleotide sequences from this sample produce the same CDR3. The chain links TRBV7-9 to TRBJ1-2, with D maybe TRBD1 (6 bases). CDR3 size: 14 residues. Trimming left V 1 base short and J 4 bases short, with 10 bases between. Looked up from germline, CDR1 is SEHNR and CDR2 is FQNEAQ (reference sequence). The CDR3 loop reads CASSLEGRGYGYTF. CDR3 coding DNA: TGTGCCAGCAGCTTAGAGGGCAGGGGCTATGGCTACACCTTC.

J is TRBJ1-2 and V is TRBV11-1, with D perhaps matching TRBD1 (5 bases). The CDR3 length is 11 residues. Germline V gene sequence: CDR1 SGHAT, CDR2 FQDESV (reference sequence). V was cut by 5 bases and J by 6 bases, with 7 bases left in between. CDR3 loop: CASSQGHGYTF. In nucleotides, the CDR3 is TGTGCCAGCAGCCAGGGTCATGGCTACACCTTC.

This clone was detected once. The V call is TRBV5-4, the J call TRBJ2-1, with D perhaps matching TRBD2 (7 bases). V was trimmed by 8 bases and J by 0 bases, leaving 18 bases between them. Germline V gene data show CDR1 as SGHNT and CDR2 as YYREEE (reference sequence). CDR3 length: 16 residues. The CDR3 region is CASSSGGPSSYNEQFF. CDR3 in DNA: TGTGCCAGTAGTTCCGGGGGGCCGAGCTCCTACAATGAGCAGTTCTTC.